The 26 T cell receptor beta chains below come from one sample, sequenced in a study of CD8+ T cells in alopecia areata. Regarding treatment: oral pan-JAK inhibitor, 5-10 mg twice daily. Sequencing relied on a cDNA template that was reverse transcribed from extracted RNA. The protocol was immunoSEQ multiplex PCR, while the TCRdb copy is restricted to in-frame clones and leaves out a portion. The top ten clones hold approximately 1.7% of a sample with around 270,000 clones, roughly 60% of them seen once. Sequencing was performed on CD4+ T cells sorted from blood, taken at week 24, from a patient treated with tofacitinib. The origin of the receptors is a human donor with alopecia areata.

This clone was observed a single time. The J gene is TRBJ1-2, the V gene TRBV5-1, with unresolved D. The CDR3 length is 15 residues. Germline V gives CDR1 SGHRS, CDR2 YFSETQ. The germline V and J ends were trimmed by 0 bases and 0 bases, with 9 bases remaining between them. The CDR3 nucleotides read TGCGCCAGCAGCTTGGCTCCGACAACTAACTATGGCTACACCTTC. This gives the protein CASSLAPTTNYGYTF. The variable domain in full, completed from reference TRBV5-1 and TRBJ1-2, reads KAGVTQTPRYLIKTRGQQVTLSCSPISGHRSVSWYQQTPGQGLQFLFEYFSETQRNKGNFPGRFSGRQFSNSRSEMNVSTLELGDSALYLCASSLAPTTNYGYTFGSGTRLTVV.

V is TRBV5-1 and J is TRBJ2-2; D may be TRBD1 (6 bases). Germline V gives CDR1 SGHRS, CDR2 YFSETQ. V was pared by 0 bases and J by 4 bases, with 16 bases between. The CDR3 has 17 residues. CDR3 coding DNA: TGCGCCAGCAGCTTGGATGGGCAGGGGCCCGGCACCGGGGAGCTGTTTTTT. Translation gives CASSLDGQGPGTGELFF.

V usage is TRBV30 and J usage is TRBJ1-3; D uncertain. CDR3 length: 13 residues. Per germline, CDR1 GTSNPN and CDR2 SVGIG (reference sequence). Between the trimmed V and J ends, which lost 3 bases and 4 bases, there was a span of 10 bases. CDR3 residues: CAWSRGGGNTIYF. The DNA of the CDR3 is TGTGCCTGGAGCCGCGGAGGGGGAAACACCATATATTTT.

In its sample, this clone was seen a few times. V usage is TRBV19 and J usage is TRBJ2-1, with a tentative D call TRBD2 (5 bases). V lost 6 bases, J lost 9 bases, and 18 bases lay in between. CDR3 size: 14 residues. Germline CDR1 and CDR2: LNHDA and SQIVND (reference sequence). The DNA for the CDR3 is TGTGCCAGTAGCTCCCGAGGTCCCGAGGGTGAGCAGTTCTTC. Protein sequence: CASSSRGPEGEQFF.

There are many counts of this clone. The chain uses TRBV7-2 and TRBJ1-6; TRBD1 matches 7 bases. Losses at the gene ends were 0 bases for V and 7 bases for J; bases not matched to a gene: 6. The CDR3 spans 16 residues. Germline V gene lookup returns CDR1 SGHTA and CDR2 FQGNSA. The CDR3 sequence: CASSLAGGPTNSPLHF. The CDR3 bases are TGTGCCAGCAGCTTAGCAGGGGGCCCGACCAATTCACCCCTCCACTTT.

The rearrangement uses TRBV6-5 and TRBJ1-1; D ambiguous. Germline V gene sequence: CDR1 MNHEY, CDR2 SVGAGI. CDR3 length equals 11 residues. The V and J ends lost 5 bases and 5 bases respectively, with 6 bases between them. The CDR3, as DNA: TGTGCCAGCAGTGGGAGGACTGAAGCTTTCTTT. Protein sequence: CASSGRTEAFF.

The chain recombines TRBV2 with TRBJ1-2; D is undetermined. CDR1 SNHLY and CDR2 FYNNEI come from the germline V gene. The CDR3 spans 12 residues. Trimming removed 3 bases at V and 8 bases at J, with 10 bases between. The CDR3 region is CASSDRTRGYTF. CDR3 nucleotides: TGTGCCAGCAGTGACCGGACCCGGGGCTACACCTTC. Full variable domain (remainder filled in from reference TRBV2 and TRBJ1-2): EPEVTQTPSHQVTQMGQEVILRCVPISNHLYFYWYRQILGQKVEFLVSFYNNEISEKSEIFDDQFSVERPDGSNFTLKIRSTKLEDSAMYFCASSDRTRGYTFGSGTRLTVV.

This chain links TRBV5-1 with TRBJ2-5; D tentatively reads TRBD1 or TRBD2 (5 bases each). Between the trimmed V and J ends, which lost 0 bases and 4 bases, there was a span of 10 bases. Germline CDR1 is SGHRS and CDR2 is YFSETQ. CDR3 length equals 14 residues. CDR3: CASSLDKGRETQYF. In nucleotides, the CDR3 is TGCGCCAGCAGCTTGGATAAGGGACGAGAGACCCAGTACTTC.

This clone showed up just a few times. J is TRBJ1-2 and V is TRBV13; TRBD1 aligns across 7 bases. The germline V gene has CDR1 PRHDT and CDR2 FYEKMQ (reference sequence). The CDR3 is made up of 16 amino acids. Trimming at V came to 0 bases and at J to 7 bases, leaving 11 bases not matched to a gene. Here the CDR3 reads CASSLGGSKGAAGYTF. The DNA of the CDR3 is TGTGCCAGCAGCTTAGGCGGGTCTAAGGGGGCTGCTGGCTACACCTTC.

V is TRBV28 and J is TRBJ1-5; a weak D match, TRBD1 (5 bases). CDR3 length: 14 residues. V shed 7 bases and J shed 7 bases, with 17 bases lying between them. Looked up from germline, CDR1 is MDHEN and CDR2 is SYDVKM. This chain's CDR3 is CASIHRGADQPQHF. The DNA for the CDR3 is TGTGCCAGCATCCATCGAGGGGCGGACCAGCCCCAGCATTTT.

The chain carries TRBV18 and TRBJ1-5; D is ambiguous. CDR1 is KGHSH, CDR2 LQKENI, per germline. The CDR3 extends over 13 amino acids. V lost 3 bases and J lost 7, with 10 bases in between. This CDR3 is CASSPLERQPQHF. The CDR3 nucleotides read TGTGCCAGCTCACCCCTCGAGAGGCAGCCCCAGCATTTT.

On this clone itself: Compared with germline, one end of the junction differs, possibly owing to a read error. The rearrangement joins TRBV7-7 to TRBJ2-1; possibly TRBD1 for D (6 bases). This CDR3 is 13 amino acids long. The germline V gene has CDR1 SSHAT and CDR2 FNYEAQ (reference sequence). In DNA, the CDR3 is TGTGCTAGCAGCTTAGCAGGGGACGGTGAGCAGTTCTTC. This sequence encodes CASSLAGDGEQFF. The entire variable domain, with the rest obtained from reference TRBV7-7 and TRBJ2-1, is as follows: GAGVSQSPRYKVTKRGQDVTLRCDPISSHATLYWYQQALGQGPEFLTYFNYEAQPDKSGLPSDRFSAERPEGSISTLTIQRTEQRDSAMYRCASSLAGDGEQFFGPGTRLTVL.

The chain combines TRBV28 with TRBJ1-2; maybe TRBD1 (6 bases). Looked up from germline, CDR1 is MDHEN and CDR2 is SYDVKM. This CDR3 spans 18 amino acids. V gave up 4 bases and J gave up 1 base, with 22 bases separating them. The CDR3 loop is CASSSPGTSVSHNYGYTF. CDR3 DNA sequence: TGTGCCAGCAGTTCCCCCGGGACATCTGTTTCGCATAACTATGGCTACACCTTC.

This CDR3 is CASSSDREEREQYF. In DNA, the CDR3 is TGTGCCAGCAGTTCGGACAGGGAAGAAAGGGAGCAGTACTTC. This chain connects TRBV6-1 to TRBJ2-7; 8 nucleotides align to TRBD1. With V trimmed by 5 bases and J by 7 bases, 10 bases remained unmatched. This CDR3 comprises 14 residues. Per germline, CDR1 MNHNS and CDR2 SASEGT.

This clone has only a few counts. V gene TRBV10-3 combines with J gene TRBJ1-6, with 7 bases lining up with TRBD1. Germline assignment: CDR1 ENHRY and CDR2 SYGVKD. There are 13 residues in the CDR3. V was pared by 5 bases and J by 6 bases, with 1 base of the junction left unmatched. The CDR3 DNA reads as TGTGCCATCAGTAGACAGGGTAATTCACCCCTCCACTTT. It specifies CAISRQGNSPLHF.

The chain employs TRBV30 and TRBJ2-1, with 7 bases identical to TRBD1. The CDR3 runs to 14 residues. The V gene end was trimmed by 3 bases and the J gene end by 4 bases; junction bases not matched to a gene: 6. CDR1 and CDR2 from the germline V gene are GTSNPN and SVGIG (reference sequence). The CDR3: CAWRTGRSYNEQFF. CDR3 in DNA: TGTGCCTGGAGGACAGGGCGGTCGTACAATGAGCAGTTCTTC. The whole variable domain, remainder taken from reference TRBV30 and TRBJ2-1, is SQTIHQWPATLVQPVGSPLSLECTVEGTSNPNLYWYRQAAGRGLQLLFYSVGIGQISSEVPQNLSASRPQDRQFILSSKKLLLSDSGFYLCAWRTGRSYNEQFFGPGTRLTVL.

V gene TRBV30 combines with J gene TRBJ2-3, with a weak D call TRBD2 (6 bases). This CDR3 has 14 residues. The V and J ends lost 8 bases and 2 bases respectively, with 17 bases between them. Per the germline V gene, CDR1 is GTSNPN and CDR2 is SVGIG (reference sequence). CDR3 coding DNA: TGTGCCAGTTCTACCCGGGGACTCACAGATACGCAGTATTTT. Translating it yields CASSTRGLTDTQYF.

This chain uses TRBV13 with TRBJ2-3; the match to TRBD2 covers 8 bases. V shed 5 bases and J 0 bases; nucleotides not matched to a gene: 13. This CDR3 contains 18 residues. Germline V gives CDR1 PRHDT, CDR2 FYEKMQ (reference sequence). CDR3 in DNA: TGTGCCAGCAGCCCCAATATTCTCCAGCGGGGGAGCACAGATACGCAGTATTTT. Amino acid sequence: CASSPNILQRGSTDTQYF.

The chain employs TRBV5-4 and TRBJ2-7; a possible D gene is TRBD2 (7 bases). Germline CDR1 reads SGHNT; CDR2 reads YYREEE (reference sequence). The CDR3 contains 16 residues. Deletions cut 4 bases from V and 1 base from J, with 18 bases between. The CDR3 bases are TGTGCCAGCAGCCCGGGGGGCGCAGCGACTTCCTACGAGCAGTACTTC. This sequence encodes CASSPGGAATSYEQYF.

The CDR3 DNA sequence: TGTGCCTGGAGAGCACCGCTCGGATATGGCTACACCTTC. This gives the protein CAWRAPLGYGYTF. The chain carries TRBV30 and TRBJ1-2, with no clear D. With 3 bases removed from V and 5 bases from J, the gap between germline ends came to 13 bases. The CDR3 length is 13 residues. Looked up from germline, CDR1 is GTSNPN and CDR2 is SVGIG (reference sequence). Supplemented by reference TRBV30 and TRBJ1-2, the full variable domain reads SQTIHQWPATLVQPVGSPLSLECTVEGTSNPNLYWYRQAAGRGLQLLFYSVGIGQISSEVPQNLSASRPQDRQFILSSKKLLLSDSGFYLCAWRAPLGYGYTFGSGTRLTVV.

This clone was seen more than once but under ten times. Here the CDR3 reads CASSLRGGSADTQYF. The CDR3 nucleotides are TGTGCCAGCAGCCTCCGTGGCGGGTCCGCAGATACGCAGTATTTT. The rearrangement uses TRBV7-3 and TRBJ2-3; TRBD2 might be the D (5 bases). From germline, CDR1 is SGHTA and CDR2 FQGTGA. V was pared by 5 bases and J by 4 bases, with 16 bases between. The CDR3 runs 15 residues. Supplemented by reference TRBV7-3 and TRBJ2-3, the full variable domain reads GAGVSQTPSNKVTEKGKYVELRCDPISGHTALYWYRQSLGQGPEFLIYFQGTGAADDSGLPNDRFFAVRPEGSVSTLKIQRTERGDSAVYLCASSLRGGSADTQYFGPGTRLTVL.

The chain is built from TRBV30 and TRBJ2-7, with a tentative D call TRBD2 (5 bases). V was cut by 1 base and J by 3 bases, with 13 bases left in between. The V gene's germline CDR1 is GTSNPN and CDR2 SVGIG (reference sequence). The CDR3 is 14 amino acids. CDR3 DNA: TGTGCCTGGAGTGGCGGGCAATTCGACTACGAGCAGTACTTC. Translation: CAWSGGQFDYEQYF.

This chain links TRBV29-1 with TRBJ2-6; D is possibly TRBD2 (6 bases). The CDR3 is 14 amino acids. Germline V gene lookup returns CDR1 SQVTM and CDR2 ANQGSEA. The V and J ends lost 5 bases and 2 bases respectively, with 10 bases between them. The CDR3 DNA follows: TGCAGCGTTCCAGGAGGGGCTGGGGCCAACGTCCTGACTTTC. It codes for CSVPGGAGANVLTF.

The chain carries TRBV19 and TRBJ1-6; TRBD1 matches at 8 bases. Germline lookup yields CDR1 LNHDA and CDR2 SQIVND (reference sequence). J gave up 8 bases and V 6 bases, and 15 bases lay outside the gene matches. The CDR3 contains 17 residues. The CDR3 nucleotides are TGTGCCAGTAGCACTCCGGCGACCGGGACAGGAGATTCACCCCTCCACTTT. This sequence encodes CASSTPATGTGDSPLHF.

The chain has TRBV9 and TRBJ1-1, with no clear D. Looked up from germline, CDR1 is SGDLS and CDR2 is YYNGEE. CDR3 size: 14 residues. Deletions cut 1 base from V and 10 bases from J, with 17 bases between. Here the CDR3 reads CASSVSPRQSVAFF. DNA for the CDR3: TGTGCCAGCAGCGTATCCCCCCGGCAGTCGGTAGCTTTCTTT. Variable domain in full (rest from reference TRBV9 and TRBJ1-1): DSGVTQTPKHLITATGQRVTLRCSPRSGDLSVYWYQQSLDQGLQFLIQYYNGEERAKGNILERFSAQQFPDLHSELNLSSLELGDSALYFCASSVSPRQSVAFFGQGTRLTVV.

The chain's CDR3 is CASSLNQGSYGYTF. In DNA form, the CDR3 reads TGTGCCAGCAGTTTGAACCAGGGGTCGTATGGCTACACCTTC. The rearrangement uses TRBV27 and TRBJ1-2; maybe TRBD1 (6 bases). The CDR3 totals 14 residues. The germline V and J ends were trimmed by 3 bases and 5 bases, with 13 bases remaining between them. Germline CDR1 and CDR2: MNHEY and SMNVEV (reference sequence).